The clone carrying this T cell receptor beta chain was counted many times. Its antigen is currently unknown. Via MiXCR, TCRdb re-called the 5' RACE reads, giving one row per CDR3 protein. Of a few hundred thousand distinct CDR3 sequences detected, nearly 10% appear once; the ten largest clones hold roughly 3%. These data originate in a study of identical twins. Study outcomes and limitations: Excess low generation probability was seen in twin-shared out-of-frame alpha sequences. The abundant beta clonotypes from cord blood had fewer insertions, and memory repertoires had none of this.

The CDR3 loop spans 12 amino acids. The V segment lost 6 bases and the J segment 10 bases; nucleotides outside the gene matches: 4. Germline V gene lookup returns CDR1 SGHTA and CDR2 FQGNSA. These sequences were also reported in another study, on yellow fever vaccine responses in identical twins.

The TCR sequence derives from a young woman in good health. Sequencing was performed on PBMCs. The chain couples TRBV7-2 to TRBJ2-1; 9 positions agree with TRBD2. The DNA of the CDR3 is TGTGCCAGCAGTCTTCTAGCGGGGGAGCAGTTCTTC. Translating gives CASSLLAGEQFF. The variable domain in full, with the rest retrieved from reference TRBV7-2 and TRBJ2-1, is GAGVSQSPSNKVTEKGKDVELRCDPISGHTALYWYRQSLGQGLEFLIYFQGNSAPDKSGLPSDRFSAERTGGSVSTLTIQRTQQEDSAVYLCASSLLAGEQFFGPGTRLTVL.